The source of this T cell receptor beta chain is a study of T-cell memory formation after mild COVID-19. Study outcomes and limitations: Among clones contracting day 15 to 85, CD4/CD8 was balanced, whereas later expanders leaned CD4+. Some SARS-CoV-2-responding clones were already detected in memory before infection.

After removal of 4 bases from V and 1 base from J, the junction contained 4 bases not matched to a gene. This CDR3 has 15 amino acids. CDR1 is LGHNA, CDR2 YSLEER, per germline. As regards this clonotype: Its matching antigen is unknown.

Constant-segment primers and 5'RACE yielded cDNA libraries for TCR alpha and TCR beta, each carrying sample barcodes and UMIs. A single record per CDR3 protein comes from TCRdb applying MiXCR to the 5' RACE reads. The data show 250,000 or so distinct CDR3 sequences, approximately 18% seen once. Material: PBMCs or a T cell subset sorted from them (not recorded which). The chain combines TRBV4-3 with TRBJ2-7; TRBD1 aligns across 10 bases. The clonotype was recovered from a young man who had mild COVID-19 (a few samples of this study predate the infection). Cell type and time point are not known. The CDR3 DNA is TGCGCCAGCAGCCCTGGGACAGGGGCTTCCTACGAGCAGTACTTC. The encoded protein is CASSPGTGASYEQYF.